This T cell receptor (beta chain) is drawn from a study of blood T cells in healthy people across ages. About the research overall: T cells yielded about one barcoded beta molecule per two cells through template switching. Findings and limits, study-wide: It was not possible, with unsorted PBMCs, to conclusively compare naive and antigen-experienced cells.

The second PCR ran roughly 6 to 12 cycles with a sample-barcoded 5' primer and J-beta primers. Tagging of each cDNA molecule was performed by a template-switch adaptor with 12 random nucleotides. TCRdb reprocessed the 5' RACE reads via MiXCR and lists one record per CDR3 protein. The table has over a million distinct CDR3 sequences, around 42% seen once. The CDR3 consists of 10 residues. Germline values: CDR1 SQVTM, CDR2 ANQGSEA. V dropped 6 bases and J dropped 1 base, with 3 bases sitting between them. A remark on this clonotype: Its antigen remains unidentified.

This clonotype originated in a woman younger than 30 in good health. The V gene is TRBV29-1, the J gene TRBJ1-1; D call uncertain. The sequencing sample was made of blood. The CDR3 protein is CSVSNTEAFF. CDR3 nucleotide sequence: TGCAGCGTGTCGAACACTGAAGCTTTCTTT.